These 11 T cell receptor beta chains came from one sample sequenced in a study of T cell changes during pregnancy in multiple sclerosis. Sequenced by immunoSEQ multiplex PCR; TCRdb stores in-frame clones only, minus some. The data contain approximately 50,000 clones, roughly 92% of them seen just once; the ten biggest clones take up 0.39%. The starting material was CD4+ T cells from peripheral blood mononuclear cells, obtained after pregnancy. The receptors derive from a female donor with multiple sclerosis, enrolled in a pregnancy study.

As to this clone: The sample holds other DNA sequences that translate to the same CDR3. J is TRBJ1-1 and V is TRBV19, with D unresolved. The germline V and J ends were trimmed by 1 base and 0 bases, with 6 bases remaining between them. The CDR3 consists of 14 residues. Germline assignment: CDR1 LNHDA and CDR2 SQIVND (reference sequence). The CDR3 DNA reads as TGTGCCAGTAGTATAGGCACAGTGAACACTGAAGCTTTCTTT. Its translation is CASSIGTVNTEAFF.

The chain couples TRBV6-6 to TRBJ2-7; TRBD2 might be the D (5 bases). V lost 1 base and J 3 bases, leaving 7 bases between the germline ends. The CDR3 extends over 13 amino acids. From germline, CDR1 is MNHNY and CDR2 SVGAGI (reference sequence). CDR3 sequence reads: CASSYLAGYEQYF. The CDR3 coding sequence is TGTGCCAGCAGTTACTTGGCGGGCTACGAGCAGTACTTC.

V is TRBV21-1 and J is TRBJ2-5; the table names TRBD1, a call not compared with the DNA. TRBV21-1 is a recognized pseudogene. This CDR3 comprises 12 residues. CDR3 sequence (DNA): TGTGCCGTCTTCGACAGCCAAGAGACCCAGTACTTC. Its translation is CAVFDSQETQYF.

V usage is TRBV7-3 and J usage is TRBJ2-5, with D perhaps matching TRBD2 (5 bases). Trimming stripped 5 bases from V and 5 bases from J, with 12 bases between. Germline CDR1 is SGHTA and CDR2 is FQGTGA. The CDR3 has 13 amino acids. The CDR3 loop is CASSPRRSETQYF. The DNA of the CDR3 is TGTGCCAGCAGCCCCAGGAGGAGCGAGACCCAGTACTTC.

Written as DNA, the CDR3 is TGTGCCAGCAGTTTAAGGACAGGGGGCTCCTACGAGCAGTACTTC. Amino acids: CASSLRTGGSYEQYF. This chain links TRBV27 with TRBJ2-7; 10 positions agree with TRBD1. This CDR3 has 15 residues. With 2 bases clipped from V and 0 bases from J, the junction kept 1 base outside the gene matches. From germline, CDR1 is MNHEY and CDR2 SMNVEV (reference sequence).

The CDR3 protein is CASSEQQGTSETQYF. DNA for the CDR3: TGTGCCAGTAGTGAACAACAGGGGACCTCTGAGACCCAGTACTTC. The rearrangement uses TRBV19 and TRBJ2-5; 7 bases are shared with TRBD1. The germline gives CDR1 LNHDA, CDR2 SQIVND (reference sequence). CDR3 size: 15 residues. V dropped 5 bases and J dropped 5; count of bases not matched to a gene: 11. Looking up the rest from reference TRBV19 and TRBJ2-5 gives the full variable domain: DGGITQSPKYLFRKEGQNVTLSCEQNLNHDAMYWYRQDPGQGLRLIYYSQIVNDFQKGDIAEGYSVSREKKESFPLTVTSAQKNPTAFYLCASSEQQGTSETQYFGPGTRLLVL.

The chain couples TRBV19 to TRBJ2-7, with D tentatively TRBD2 (6 bases). Deletions cut 3 bases from V and 4 bases from J, with 13 bases between. This CDR3 contains 14 residues. The germline gives CDR1 LNHDA, CDR2 SQIVND (reference sequence). CDR3 sequence: CASSIAASAYEQYF. DNA of the CDR3: TGTGCCAGTAGTATTGCGGCTAGCGCGTACGAGCAGTACTTC.

The chain employs TRBV30 and TRBJ2-7; no clear D gene. The CDR3 sequence is 11 residues long. V lost 3 bases, J lost 5 bases, and 8 bases lay in between. Germline V gives CDR1 GTSNPN, CDR2 SVGIG (reference sequence). The CDR3 loop reads CAWSGDDEQYF. CDR3 coding DNA: TGTGCCTGGAGCGGAGATGACGAGCAGTACTTC.

This clone was picked up one time. This sequence joins TRBV2 and TRBJ1-2, with a possible D match to TRBD1 (5 bases). This CDR3 has 14 amino acids. CDR1 is SNHLY and CDR2 is FYNNEI in the germline V gene. V gave up 4 bases and J gave up 7 bases, with 16 bases separating them. The CDR3 spells CASSGIGEYSGYTF. Written as DNA, the CDR3 is TGTGCCAGCAGTGGTATAGGGGAATATTCTGGCTACACCTTC. The variable domain in full, completed from reference TRBV2 and TRBJ1-2, reads EPEVTQTPSHQVTQMGQEVILRCVPISNHLYFYWYRQILGQKVEFLVSFYNNEISEKSEIFDDQFSVERPDGSNFTLKIRSTKLEDSAMYFCASSGIGEYSGYTFGSGTRLTVV.

The V gene is TRBV12-5, the J gene TRBJ2-1, with D possibly TRBD2 on 7 matching bases. Germline loops: CDR1 LGHNT, CDR2 FRNRAP. The CDR3 contains 17 residues. Trimming took off 2 bases at V and 3 bases at J, with 17 bases between the two ends. The CDR3 region has the DNA TGTGCTAGTGGTTTGACAGTGGGGGGGGCGGACTACAATGAGCAGTTCTTC. Amino acids: CASGLTVGGADYNEQFF.

The chain joins TRBV19 to TRBJ2-7, with D maybe TRBD1 (7 bases). CDR1 LNHDA and CDR2 SQIVND come from the germline V gene (reference sequence). Deletions cut 9 bases from V and 4 bases from J, with 13 bases between. CDR3 size: 12 residues. In nucleotides, the CDR3 is TGTGCCAGCTCAGGGGGGCCATACGAGCAGTACTTC. Its translation: CASSGGPYEQYF.